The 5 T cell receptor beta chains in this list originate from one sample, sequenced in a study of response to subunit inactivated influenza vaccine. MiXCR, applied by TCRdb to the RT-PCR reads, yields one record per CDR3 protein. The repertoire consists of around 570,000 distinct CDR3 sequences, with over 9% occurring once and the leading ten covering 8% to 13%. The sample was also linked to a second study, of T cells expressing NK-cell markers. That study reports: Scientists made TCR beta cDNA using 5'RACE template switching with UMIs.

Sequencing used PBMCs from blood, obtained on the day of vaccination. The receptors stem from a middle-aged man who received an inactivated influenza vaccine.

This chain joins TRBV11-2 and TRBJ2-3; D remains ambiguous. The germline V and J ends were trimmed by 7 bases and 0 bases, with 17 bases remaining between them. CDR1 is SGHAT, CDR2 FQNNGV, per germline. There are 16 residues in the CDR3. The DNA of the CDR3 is TGTGCCAGCACCAACACGGACGTGGTTAGCACAGATACGCAGTATTTT. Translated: CASTNTDVVSTDTQYF. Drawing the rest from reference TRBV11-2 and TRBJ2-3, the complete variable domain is EAGVAQSPRYKIIEKRQSVAFWCNPISGHATLYWYQQILGQGPKLLIQFQNNGVVDDSQLPKDRFSAERLKGVDSTLKIQPAKLEDSAVYLCASTNTDVVSTDTQYFGPGTRLTVL.

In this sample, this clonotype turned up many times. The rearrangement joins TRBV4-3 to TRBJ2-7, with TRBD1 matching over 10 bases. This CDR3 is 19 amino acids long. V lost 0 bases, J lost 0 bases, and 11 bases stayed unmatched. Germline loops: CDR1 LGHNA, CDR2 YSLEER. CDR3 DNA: TGCGCCAGCAGCCAAGATACGGACAGGGGGATAATAAGCTCCTACGAGCAGTACTTC. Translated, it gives CASSQDTDRGIISSYEQYF.

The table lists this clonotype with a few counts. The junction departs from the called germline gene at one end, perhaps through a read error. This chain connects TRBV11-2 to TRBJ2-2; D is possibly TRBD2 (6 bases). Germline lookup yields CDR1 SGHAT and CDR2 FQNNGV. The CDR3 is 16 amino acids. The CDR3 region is CASSLGVLASRGKLFF. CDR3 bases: TGTGCCAGCAGCTTAGGTGTATTAGCCTCCCGCGGGAAGCTGTTTTTT. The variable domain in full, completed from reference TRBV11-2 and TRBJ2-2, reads EAGVAQSPRYKIIEKRQSVAFWCNPISGHATLYWYQQILGQGPKLLIQFQNNGVVDDSQLPKDRFSAERLKGVDSTLKIQPAKLEDSAVYLCASSLGVLASRGKLFFGEGSRLTVL.

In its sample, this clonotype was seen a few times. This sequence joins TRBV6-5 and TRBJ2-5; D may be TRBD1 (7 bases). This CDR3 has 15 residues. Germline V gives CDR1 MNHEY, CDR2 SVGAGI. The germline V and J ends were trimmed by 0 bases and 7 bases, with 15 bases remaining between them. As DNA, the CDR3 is TGTGCCAGCAGTTACTCGGAGGGGGCCCAGGGGACCCAGTACTTC. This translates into CASSYSEGAQGTQYF.

In DNA form, the CDR3 reads TGTGCCAGCAGCTTAGCGTACGGTCTGGAGACCCAGTACTTC. The encoded protein is CASSLAYGLETQYF. This chain joins TRBV7-9 and TRBJ2-5; D is unresolved. CDR1 is SEHNR, CDR2 FQNEAQ, per germline (reference sequence). Trimming stripped 0 bases from V and 5 bases from J, with 10 bases between. CDR3 length: 14 residues.